What follows are 11 T cell receptor beta chains derived from one specimen sequenced in a study of T cell repertoires in aging, cancer and after chemotherapy. Multiplex touch-down PCR with TRB-A/B primers amplified rearranged V-D-J TRB sequences. TCRdb called the multiplex PCR reads again in MiXCR, with one record for every CDR3 protein. Counted here are thousands of distinct CDR3 sequences, about 29% occurring once; the ten biggest clones make up about two thirds. TCR beta rearrangements were amplified from peripheral blood genomic DNA. Sequenced sample: blood. All receptors derive from a human donor with a blood cancer. The donor label of this sample is uncertain.

This clonotype showed up just a few times. The rearrangement links TRBV5-6 to TRBJ2-5; no definite D call. The CDR3 contains 12 residues. Germline CDR1 and CDR2: SGHDT and YYEEEE. Trimming took 0 bases from V and 5 from J, leaving 5 bases between them. CDR3: CASSLAEETQYF. The CDR3, as DNA: TGTGCCAGCAGCTTGGCCGAGGAGACCCAGTACTTC.

As regards this clonotype: It may be a read error: a sequence one base away is much more abundant. The rearrangement uses TRBV29-1 and TRBJ2-7; a weak D match, TRBD1 (6 bases). Germline-derived CDR1 and CDR2 are SQVTM and ANQGSEA. This CDR3 contains 15 residues. The ends were cut back, 7 bases at V and 2 bases at J, with 21 bases in the middle. CDR3 protein: CSATGPSRGPYEQYF. CDR3 DNA sequence: TGCAGCGCCACTGGGCCAAGCAGGGGACCCTACGAGCAGTACTTC.

This clonotype appeared once. The rearrangement links TRBV20-1 to TRBJ2-5; no clear D gene. The CDR3 loop spans 12 amino acids. Trimming removed 5 bases at V and 2 bases at J, with 9 bases between. In germline, CDR1 is DFQATT, CDR2 SNEGSKA (reference sequence). In DNA, the CDR3 is TGCAGTGCTCCGGACGGACAAGAGACCCAGTACTTC. Protein: CSAPDGQETQYF.

This sequence joins TRBV6-4 and TRBJ2-7; D unclear. The V gene lost 7 bases and the J gene lost 0 bases, with 10 bases spanning the gap. Germline V gene sequence: CDR1 MRHNA, CDR2 SNTAGT. The CDR3 is 13 residues long. CDR3 in amino acids: CASNKSGSYEQYF. DNA for the CDR3: TGTGCCAGCAACAAATCCGGCTCCTACGAGCAGTACTTC.

This clonotype was seen a handful of times. This chain uses TRBV7-9 with TRBJ2-3, with D possibly being TRBD2 (6 bases). Germline V gives CDR1 SEHNR, CDR2 FQNEAQ (reference sequence). The CDR3 is 16 amino acids. The V and J ends lost 6 bases and 1 base respectively, with 17 bases between them. CDR3 DNA sequence: TGTGCCAGCAGTCGTCCCACCTCGGGGGGCACAGATACGCAGTATTTT. Encoded protein: CASSRPTSGGTDTQYF.

This clonotype came up a few times. The chain uses TRBV6-1 and TRBJ2-7; D may match TRBD1 or TRBD2 (5 bases each). Looked up from germline, CDR1 is MNHNS and CDR2 is SASEGT. The CDR3 sequence is 14 residues long. Trimming shortened V by 1 base and J by 1 base, and 8 bases separated the two germline ends. The CDR3 DNA sequence: TGTGCCAGCAGTGAAGAGGGACCTTCCTACGAGCAGTACTTC. Amino acid sequence: CASSEEGPSYEQYF.

The chain couples TRBV5-4 to TRBJ2-3; TRBD2 agrees at 8 bases. CDR3 size: 13 residues. Per the germline V gene, CDR1 is SGHNT and CDR2 is YYREEE (reference sequence). Trimming at V came to 7 bases and at J to 8 bases, leaving 9 bases not matched to a gene. The CDR3 loop reads CASATSASGTQYF. The CDR3 nucleotides are TGTGCCAGCGCGACTAGCGCATCGGGTACGCAGTATTTT.

Details on this clonotype: A read error may explain this, as a much larger clone is one base away. This sequence joins TRBV19 and TRBJ2-7; a weak D match, TRBD1 (5 bases). V was clipped by 2 bases and J by 5 bases, with 16 bases between them. Germline loops: CDR1 LNHDA, CDR2 SQIVND (reference sequence). The CDR3 runs 15 residues. The CDR3, as DNA: TGTGCCAGTAGTATATCACAGGTCAGGGTCCACGAGCAGTACTTC. It yields the protein CASSISQVRVHEQYF.

V and J are TRBV12-3 or TRBV12-4 and TRBJ1-2; 7 nucleotides line up with TRBD1. The CDR3 extends over 12 amino acids. V lost 6 bases, J lost 4 bases, and 2 bases stayed unmatched. The DNA of the CDR3 is TGTGCCAGCAGCCGACAGGGCTATGGCTACACCTTC. As protein: CASSRQGYGYTF.

This clonotype was seen at least ten times. The chain couples TRBV18 to TRBJ2-1, with D unclear. Germline values: CDR1 KGHSH, CDR2 LQKENI. The germline V and J ends were trimmed by 3 bases and 0 bases, with 6 bases remaining between them. The CDR3 is 14 residues long. The CDR3 DNA sequence: TGTGCCAGCTCACCGCGGAGCTCCTACAATGAGCAGTTCTTC. Its protein is CASSPRSSYNEQFF. The full variable domain, its missing parts supplied by reference TRBV18 and TRBJ2-1, is NAGVMQNPRHLVRRRGQEARLRCSPMKGHSHVYWYRQLPEEGLKFMVYLQKENIIDESGMPKERFSAEFPKEGPSILRIQQVVRGDSAAYFCASSPRSSYNEQFFGPGTRLTVL.

The chain uses TRBV15 and TRBJ1-5; D remains unclear. The CDR3 extends over 13 amino acids. CDR1 and CDR2 (germline): LNHNV, YYDKDF (reference sequence). Trimming cost V 0 bases and J 7 bases, with 7 bases left between them. In DNA form, the CDR3 reads TGTGCCACCAGCAGAGATCGTATACAGCCCCAGCATTTT. Translation gives CATSRDRIQPQHF.